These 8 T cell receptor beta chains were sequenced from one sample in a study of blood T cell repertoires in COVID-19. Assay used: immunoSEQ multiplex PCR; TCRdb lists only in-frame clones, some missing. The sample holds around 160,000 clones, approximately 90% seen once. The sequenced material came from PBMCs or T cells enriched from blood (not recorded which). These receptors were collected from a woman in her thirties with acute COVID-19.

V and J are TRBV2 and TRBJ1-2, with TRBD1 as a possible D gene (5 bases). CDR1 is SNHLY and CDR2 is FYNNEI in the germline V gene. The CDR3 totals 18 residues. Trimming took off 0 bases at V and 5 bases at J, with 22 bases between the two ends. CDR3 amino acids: CASSEALEGILGTYGYTF. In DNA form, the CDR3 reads TGTGCCAGCAGTGAAGCGTTGGAGGGGATCCTTGGTACTTATGGCTACACCTTC.

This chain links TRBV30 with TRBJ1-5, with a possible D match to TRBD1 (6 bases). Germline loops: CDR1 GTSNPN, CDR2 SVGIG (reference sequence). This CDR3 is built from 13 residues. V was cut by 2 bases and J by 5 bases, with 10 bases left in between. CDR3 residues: CAWSLGGDQPQHF. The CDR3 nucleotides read TGTGCCTGGAGTCTAGGGGGGGATCAGCCCCAGCATTTT.

Here the CDR3 reads CASTPGLAINYGYTF. The CDR3, as DNA: TGTGCCAGCACACCGGGGTTAGCCATCAACTATGGCTACACCTTC. V gene TRBV9 combines with J gene TRBJ1-2, with D hard to call. Trimming stripped 6 bases from V and 2 bases from J, with 17 bases between. This CDR3 has 15 residues. Germline-derived CDR1 and CDR2 are SGDLS and YYNGEE. Full variable domain (missing parts from reference TRBV9 and TRBJ1-2): DSGVTQTPKHLITATGQRVTLRCSPRSGDLSVYWYQQSLDQGLQFLIQYYNGEERAKGNILERFSAQQFPDLHSELNLSSLELGDSALYFCASTPGLAINYGYTFGSGTRLTVV.

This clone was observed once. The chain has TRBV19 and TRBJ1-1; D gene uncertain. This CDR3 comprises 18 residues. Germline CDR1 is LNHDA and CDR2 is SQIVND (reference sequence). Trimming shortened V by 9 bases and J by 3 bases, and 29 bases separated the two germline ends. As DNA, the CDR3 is TGTGCCAGCAAGATCCTTTTCACCGGAAACCAGCGAGACACTGAAGCTTTCTTT. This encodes CASKILFTGNQRDTEAFF. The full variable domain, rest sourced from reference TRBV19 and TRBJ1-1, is DGGITQSPKYLFRKEGQNVTLSCEQNLNHDAMYWYRQDPGQGLRLIYYSQIVNDFQKGDIAEGYSVSREKKESFPLTVTSAQKNPTAFYLCASKILFTGNQRDTEAFFGQGTRLTVV.

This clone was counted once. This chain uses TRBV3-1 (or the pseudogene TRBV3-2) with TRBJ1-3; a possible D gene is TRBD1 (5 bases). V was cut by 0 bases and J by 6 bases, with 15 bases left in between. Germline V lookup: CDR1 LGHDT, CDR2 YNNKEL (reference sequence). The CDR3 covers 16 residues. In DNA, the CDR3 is TGTGCCAGCAGCCAAGAGTTTGCAGGGAAGGCAAACACCATATATTTT. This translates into CASSQEFAGKANTIYF.

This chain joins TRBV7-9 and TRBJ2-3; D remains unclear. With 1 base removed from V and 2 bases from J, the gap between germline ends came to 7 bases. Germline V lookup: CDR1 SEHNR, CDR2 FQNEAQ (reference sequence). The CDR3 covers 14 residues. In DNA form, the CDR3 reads TGTGCCAGCAGCTTAGGAGTAAACACAGATACGCAGTATTTT. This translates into CASSLGVNTDTQYF.

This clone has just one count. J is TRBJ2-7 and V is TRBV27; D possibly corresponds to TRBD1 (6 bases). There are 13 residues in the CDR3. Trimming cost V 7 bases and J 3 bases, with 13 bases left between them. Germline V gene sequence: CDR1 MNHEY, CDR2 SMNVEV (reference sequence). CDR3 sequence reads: CASIGRGIYEQYF. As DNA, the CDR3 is TGTGCCAGCATCGGCAGGGGTATCTACGAGCAGTACTTC.

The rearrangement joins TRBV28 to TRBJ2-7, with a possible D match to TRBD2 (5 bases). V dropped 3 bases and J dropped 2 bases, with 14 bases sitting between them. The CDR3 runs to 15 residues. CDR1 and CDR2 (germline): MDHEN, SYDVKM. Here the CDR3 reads CASSFSPGGTYEQYF. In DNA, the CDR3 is TGTGCCAGCAGTTTTTCGCCCGGAGGTACCTACGAGCAGTACTTC.